Each of the 13 T cell receptor beta chains below was sequenced from the same sample in a study of cytomegalovirus exposure and HLA in healthy donors. Sequencing was performed with immunoSEQ multiplex PCR; in TCRdb, only in-frame clones are kept and a portion is missing. This sample has about 220,000 clones, with 88% found just once. The sample taken for sequencing was PBMCs. These TCRs come from a woman between 18 and 29 years old in good health and CMV-seronegative.

V gene TRBV5-1 combines with J gene TRBJ2-5, with 7 bases that match TRBD1. J lost 4 bases, V lost 1 base, and 4 bases had no gene match. The germline CDR1 and CDR2 sequences are SGHRS and YFSETQ. The CDR3 length is 14 residues. The CDR3 reads CASSLQWDRETQYF. CDR3 coding DNA: TGCGCCAGCAGCTTGCAATGGGACAGAGAGACCCAGTACTTC.

The chain uses TRBV5-1 and TRBJ2-1, with a weak D call TRBD1 (6 bases). Between the trimmed V and J ends, which lost 4 bases and 2 bases, there was a span of 13 bases. From germline, CDR1 is SGHRS and CDR2 YFSETQ. This CDR3 region has 15 residues. This CDR3 is CASSIDRSPYNEQFF. CDR3 DNA: TGCGCCAGCAGCATTGACAGGAGCCCCTACAATGAGCAGTTCTTC.

V and J are TRBV27 and TRBJ2-3, with 12 positions matching TRBD2. J gave up 3 bases and V 5 bases, and 6 bases lay outside the gene matches. The CDR3 sequence is 16 residues long. Germline values: CDR1 MNHEY, CDR2 SMNVEV (reference sequence). Written as DNA, the CDR3 is TGTGCCAGCAGTCTAGATCTAGCGGGAGGGACAGATACGCAGTATTTT. Its protein is CASSLDLAGGTDTQYF.

The CDR3 region is CASSNRRANTGELFF. The CDR3 DNA reads TGTGCCAGCAGTAACAGACGTGCGAACACCGGGGAGCTGTTTTTT. The chain uses TRBV25-1 and TRBJ2-2, with D uncertain. Germline CDR1 reads MGHDK; CDR2 reads SYGVNS. V was pared by 5 bases and J by 0 bases, with 10 bases between. The CDR3 consists of 15 residues.

This clone was recorded once. CDR3 coding DNA: TGTGCCAGCAGTCTACCGGTTGTTTCGGGACTAGCTACCTACAATGAGCAGTTCTTC. As protein: CASSLPVVSGLATYNEQFF. This chain uses TRBV27 with TRBJ2-1; 9 positions match TRBD2. The CDR3 spans 19 residues. The J segment lost 2 bases and the V segment lost 5 bases, leaving 16 bases of the junction unmatched. The germline gives CDR1 MNHEY, CDR2 SMNVEV (reference sequence).

V gene TRBV9 combines with J gene TRBJ2-1; 11 nucleotides match TRBD2. The CDR3 is made up of 16 amino acids. Germline V lookup: CDR1 SGDLS, CDR2 YYNGEE. V lost 2 bases, J lost 7 bases, and 8 bases stayed unmatched. For the CDR3, the DNA is TGTGCCAGCAGCGTCCCTATAGCGGGAGGGGTAAATGAGCAGTTCTTC. It specifies CASSVPIAGGVNEQFF.

The V call is TRBV7-2, the J call TRBJ2-7, with TRBD1 matching 8 bases. Germline trimming cut 4 bases from V and 3 bases from J; bases unmatched to any gene: 8. From germline, CDR1 is SGHTA and CDR2 FQGNSA. The CDR3 loop spans 15 amino acids. As DNA, the CDR3 is TGTGCCAGCAGCTCCACACAGGGGGTCTACTACGAGCAGTACTTC. This encodes CASSSTQGVYYEQYF.

The V and J genes are TRBV27 and TRBJ1-5, with TRBD1 identical over 7 bases. CDR1 is MNHEY, CDR2 SMNVEV, per germline (reference sequence). After removal of 4 bases from V and 4 bases from J, the junction contained 4 bases not matched to a gene. The CDR3 extends over 14 amino acids. The DNA of the CDR3 is TGTGCCAGCAGTTCGTACAGGGGAAATCAGCCCCAGCATTTT. This gives the protein CASSSYRGNQPQHF.

This clone appeared many times. The chain couples TRBV27 to TRBJ1-2; a weak D match, TRBD1 (6 bases). Looked up from germline, CDR1 is MNHEY and CDR2 is SMNVEV (reference sequence). The V and J ends lost 8 bases and 8 bases respectively, with 24 bases between them. The CDR3 loop spans 15 amino acids. The CDR3 reads CASGRVGASPLGYTF. The CDR3 DNA follows: TGTGCCAGCGGTCGGGTGGGGGCCAGTCCATTGGGCTACACCTTC.

The chain couples TRBV5-6 to TRBJ1-1, with D unclear. The germline V gene encodes CDR1 SGHDT and CDR2 YYEEEE. V lost 1 base and J 0 bases, leaving 7 bases between the germline ends. This CDR3 comprises 14 residues. The CDR3 nucleotides read TGTGCCAGCAGCTTGTTTGGCATGAACACTGAAGCTTTCTTT. Translation: CASSLFGMNTEAFF.

The J gene is TRBJ2-1, the V gene TRBV11-2; 8 bases match TRBD2. CDR1 and CDR2 from the germline V gene are SGHAT and FQNNGV. The CDR3 loop spans 16 amino acids. Trimming cost V 7 bases and J 5 bases; bases outside gene matches: 13. The CDR3 coding sequence is TGTGCCAGCAACTTCATTCGACAACTAGCGGACAATGAGCAGTTCTTC. Its translation is CASNFIRQLADNEQFF.

This sequence joins TRBV7-2 and TRBJ2-5, with 14 bases matching TRBD2. With 7 bases clipped from V and 5 bases from J, the junction kept 9 bases outside the gene matches. The CDR3 is 16 amino acids. Germline-derived CDR1 and CDR2 are SGHTA and FQGNSA. For the CDR3, the DNA is TGTGCCAGCATTCGGACTAGCGGGAGGATTAGTGAGACCCAGTACTTC. It yields the protein CASIRTSGRISETQYF.

The rearrangement uses TRBV28 and TRBJ2-1, with D possibly matching TRBD2 (6 bases). V was shortened by 3 bases and J by 8 bases, with 17 bases between the two germline ends. Germline assignment: CDR1 MDHEN and CDR2 SYDVKM. CDR3 length: 15 amino acids. Here the CDR3 reads CASSLTRRARDEQFF. The CDR3 nucleotides read TGTGCCAGCAGTTTGACCCGGAGGGCCCGGGATGAGCAGTTCTTC.